The 4 T cell receptor beta chains in this list originate from one sample, sequenced in a study of patients and donors after allogeneic stem cell transplantation. One entry per CDR3 protein results from TCRdb running MiXCR on the RT-PCR reads. The table shows more than 150,000 distinct CDR3 sequences, with 40% to 45% occurring only once. The sequencing input was blood, either unsorted or a sorted T cell fraction (not recorded which). The receptors stem from a human donor who was either an allogeneic HSCT recipient or a stem cell or donor lymphocyte infusion donor (not recorded which). It is not recorded whose cells these are; they may come from a transplant donor.

J is TRBJ2-2 and V is TRBV2, with TRBD2 matching over 7 bases. Per the germline V gene, CDR1 is SNHLY and CDR2 is FYNNEI. The CDR3 contains 14 residues. V gave up 8 bases and J gave up 7 bases; unmatched junction bases: 10. CDR3 protein: CASSLRERYGELFF. CDR3 in DNA: TGTGCCAGCTCGTTGCGGGAGAGATACGGGGAGCTGTTTTTT.

This clonotype has a count of ten or more. The chain has TRBV12-3 or TRBV12-4 and TRBJ1-4; D is unclear. The CDR3 consists of 13 residues. The ends were cut back, 0 bases at V and 11 bases at J, with 10 bases in the middle. In DNA form, the CDR3 reads TGTGCCAGCAGTTTAGCGGAGGGCGGGAAACTGTTTTTT. This sequence encodes CASSLAEGGKLFF.

This clonotype was found a few times. The chain joins TRBV5-1 to TRBJ2-1, with D perhaps matching TRBD2 (5 bases). Looked up from germline, CDR1 is SGHRS and CDR2 is YFSETQ. Deletions cut 1 base from V and 10 bases from J, with 15 bases between. This CDR3 region has 14 residues. The CDR3 region has the DNA TGCGCCAGCAGCTTGACAATAGCGAGGGTCGAGCAGTTCTTC. Protein product: CASSLTIARVEQFF. Full variable domain (remainder filled in from reference TRBV5-1 and TRBJ2-1): KAGVTQTPRYLIKTRGQQVTLSCSPISGHRSVSWYQQTPGQGLQFLFEYFSETQRNKGNFPGRFSGRQFSNSRSEMNVSTLELGDSALYLCASSLTIARVEQFFGPGTRLTVL.

This chain joins TRBV27 and TRBJ1-1, with D uncertain. CDR3 length: 13 amino acids. Germline CDR1 reads MNHEY; CDR2 reads SMNVEV (reference sequence). V gave up 7 bases and J gave up 3 bases, with 12 bases separating them. CDR3 in amino acids: CASKMGVDTEAFF. The DNA of the CDR3 is TGTGCCAGCAAGATGGGAGTGGACACTGAAGCTTTCTTT.